One sample yielded the 27 T cell receptor beta chains listed below, sequenced in a study of identical twins. A single record per CDR3 protein comes from TCRdb applying MiXCR to the 5' RACE reads. This sample has a few hundred thousand distinct CDR3 sequences, with 9% to 15% found just once. The sample was also linked to a second study, of yellow fever vaccine responses in identical twins.

Source material: CD8+ T cells sorted from blood. The receptors come from a woman aged 18-29 years in good health.

This clonotype came up many times. The gene calls are TRBV15 and TRBJ1-5, with D unclear. With 0 bases removed from V and 4 bases from J, the gap between germline ends came to 4 bases. The CDR3 has 13 amino acids. Germline CDR1 is LNHNV and CDR2 is YYDKDF (reference sequence). The CDR3 DNA reads as TGTGCCACCAGCAGAGATAGGAATCAGCCCCAGCATTTT. It yields the protein CATSRDRNQPQHF.

This clonotype was counted a few times. V and J are TRBV20-1 and TRBJ1-1; D remains ambiguous. Germline-derived CDR1 and CDR2 are DFQATT and SNEGSKA (reference sequence). Trimming stripped 6 bases from V and 0 bases from J, with 11 bases between. This CDR3 contains 13 residues. The CDR3: CSAPEYLNTEAFF. DNA for the CDR3: TGCAGTGCCCCTGAGTATCTGAACACTGAAGCTTTCTTT.

This clonotype was seen a few times. The rearrangement joins TRBV27 to TRBJ2-7, with 9 nucleotides matching TRBD1. The CDR3 runs 16 residues. Germline V gene sequence: CDR1 MNHEY, CDR2 SMNVEV (reference sequence). The V segment lost 5 bases and the J segment 5 bases; nucleotides outside the gene matches: 13. The DNA of the CDR3 is TGTGCCAGCAGTCTGGAGGCGGGGACAGGGACTCACGAGCAGTACTTC. Translating it yields CASSLEAGTGTHEQYF.

This sequence joins TRBV7-6 and TRBJ1-1; D is uncertain. This CDR3 comprises 13 residues. CDR1 and CDR2 from the germline V gene are SGHVS and FNYEAQ. The CDR3: CVLRGAANTEAFF. As DNA, the CDR3 is TGTGTTTTGAGAGGAGCGGCTAATACTGAAGCTTTCTTT. The full variable domain, rest sourced from reference TRBV7-6 and TRBJ1-1, is GAGVSQSPRYKVTKRGQDVALRCDPISGHVSLYWYRQALGQGPEFLTYFNYEAQQDKSGLPNDRFSAERPEGSISTLTIQRTEQRDSAMYRCVLRGAANTEAFFGQGTRLTVV.

The chain joins TRBV25-1 to TRBJ2-1, with 8 nucleotides matching TRBD1. The germline CDR1 and CDR2 sequences are MGHDK and SYGVNS. The CDR3 runs 16 residues. The ends lost 2 bases at V and 5 bases at J; junction bases unmatched: 8. The CDR3 region is CASSERWGTGHNEQFF. The CDR3 DNA reads as TGTGCCAGCAGTGAACGGTGGGGGACAGGTCACAATGAGCAGTTCTTC.

The chain recombines TRBV27 with TRBJ2-1, with TRBD1 identical over 8 bases. Germline CDR1 MNHEY, CDR2 SMNVEV (reference sequence). The CDR3 has 15 residues. Unmatched junction bases numbered 11, after V lost 6 bases and J lost 7 bases. This CDR3 is CASSPDRVEWNEQFF. The DNA of the CDR3 is TGTGCCAGCAGCCCGGACAGGGTGGAGTGGAATGAGCAGTTCTTC.

CDR3: CASSEGVYQFF. The CDR3 bases are TGTGCCAGCAGCGAGGGAGTCTATCAGTTCTTC. The rearrangement uses TRBV11-2 and TRBJ2-1; possibly TRBD2 for D (5 bases). V was pared by 5 bases and J by 13 bases, with 12 bases between. The CDR3 length is 11 residues. Germline values: CDR1 SGHAT, CDR2 FQNNGV.

This clonotype has a handful of counts. V gene TRBV29-1 combines with J gene TRBJ2-4; 9 bases are shared with TRBD2. Per the germline V gene, CDR1 is SQVTM and CDR2 is ANQGSEA. The ends lost 3 bases at V and 6 bases at J; junction bases unmatched: 6. This CDR3 comprises 14 residues. CDR3 region: CSVEGAGGGNIQYF. The CDR3, as DNA: TGCAGCGTTGAGGGAGCGGGAGGTGGAAACATTCAGTACTTC.

This clonotype was recorded at least ten times. This rearrangement joins TRBV12-3 or TRBV12-4 to TRBJ2-1; 11 nucleotides line up with TRBD2. The CDR3 contains 15 residues. V was clipped by 2 bases and J by 7 bases; unmatched bases: 4. CDR3 sequence: CASSLMASGRNEQFF. The CDR3 DNA is TGTGCCAGCAGTTTAATGGCTAGCGGGAGGAATGAGCAGTTCTTC.

The table lists this clonotype with a few counts. The V and J genes are TRBV7-9 and TRBJ1-1; TRBD1 might be the D (5 bases). CDR1 and CDR2 from the germline V gene are SEHNR and FQNEAQ (reference sequence). V was clipped by 6 bases and J by 7 bases, with 12 bases between them. This CDR3 has 12 amino acids. The CDR3 coding sequence is TGTGCCAGCAGGCCCGGGGGAGTTGAAGCTTTCTTT. Translated, it gives CASRPGGVEAFF.

This clonotype appeared many times. V and J are TRBV7-9 and TRBJ2-1; unclear D gene. CDR3 size: 15 residues. The V and J ends lost 4 bases and 10 bases respectively, with 20 bases between them. Germline V gene data show CDR1 as SEHNR and CDR2 as FQNEAQ (reference sequence). Here the CDR3 DNA reads TGTGCCAGCAGCTCGCGGACCGACTCGGTGGGAGAGCAGTTCTTC. Its translation is CASSSRTDSVGEQFF.

This clonotype was counted only a few times. The chain carries TRBV11-1 and TRBJ2-3; the match to TRBD2 covers 15 bases. The CDR3 length is 18 residues. Trimming at V came to 4 bases and at J to 1 base, leaving 6 bases not matched to a gene. Per germline, CDR1 SGHAT and CDR2 FQDESV (reference sequence). DNA for the CDR3: TGTGCCAGCAGCTACCACCGGACTAGCGGGGGGGGCACAGATACGCAGTATTTT. This codes for CASSYHRTSGGGTDTQYF.

The chain recombines TRBV14 with TRBJ2-7, with 7 bases that match TRBD1. V lost 4 bases and J lost 6; bases outside the gene matches: 12. The CDR3 contains 15 residues. CDR1 is SGHDN, CDR2 FVKESK, per germline. DNA of the CDR3: TGTGCCAGCAGCCCACGACAGGGTCCATTGGGCGAGCAGTACTTC. This codes for CASSPRQGPLGEQYF. Using reference TRBV14 and TRBJ2-7 for the parts outside the CDR3, the full variable domain is EAGVTQFPSHSVIEKGQTVTLRCDPISGHDNLYWYRRVMGKEIKFLLHFVKESKQDESGMPNNRFLAERTGGTYSTLKVQPAELEDSGVYFCASSPRQGPLGEQYFGPGTRLTVT.

This clonotype was observed a few times. The rearrangement uses TRBV12-3 or TRBV12-4 and TRBJ2-3; 8 bases are a match to TRBD1. V lost 8 bases to trimming and J lost 2 bases; unmatched junction nucleotides: 6. There are 14 residues in the CDR3. The CDR3 here is CASGRTGSTDTQYF. The DNA of the CDR3 is TGTGCCAGCGGACGGACAGGGTCCACAGATACGCAGTATTTT.

This clonotype was detected ten times or more. The chain joins TRBV7-9 to TRBJ2-6, with D hard to call. Trimming took off 0 bases at V and 4 bases at J, with 7 bases between the two ends. The germline V gene encodes CDR1 SEHNR and CDR2 FQNEAQ (reference sequence). The CDR3 is 15 residues long. The CDR3 sequence is CASSLASRGANVLTF. CDR3 in DNA: TGTGCCAGCAGCTTAGCGAGTAGAGGGGCCAACGTCCTGACTTTC.

This clonotype turned up a few times. The CDR3 coding sequence is TGTGCCAGCAGCCACAGACAGGGGTTGGGCACAGATACGCAGTATTTT. It codes for CASSHRQGLGTDTQYF. This chain joins TRBV5-5 and TRBJ2-3, with TRBD1 matching over 8 bases. CDR1 and CDR2 (germline): SGHKS, YYEKEE (reference sequence). The CDR3 spans 16 residues. V was clipped by 4 bases and J by 1 base; unmatched bases: 8.

This clonotype was seen at least ten times. This sequence joins TRBV3-1 and TRBJ2-1; D ambiguous. Germline V gene sequence: CDR1 LGHDT, CDR2 YNNKEL (reference sequence). The V gene lost 6 bases and the J gene lost 8 bases, with 14 bases spanning the gap. The CDR3 consists of 13 residues. The CDR3 DNA reads as TGTGCCAGCAGACCTAACTCTGGGGATGAGCAGTTCTTC. This encodes CASRPNSGDEQFF.

The J gene is TRBJ2-4, the V gene TRBV28; D remains unclear. Between the trimmed V and J ends, which lost 11 bases and 6 bases, there was a span of 8 bases. CDR3 length: 10 amino acids. Germline V gene data show CDR1 as MDHEN and CDR2 as SYDVKM. The CDR3 loop is CAGKGNIQYF. The CDR3 nucleotides are TGTGCCGGAAAGGGAAACATTCAGTACTTC.

The chain has TRBV5-8 and TRBJ2-1; the D gene could be TRBD1 or TRBD2 (5 bases each). CDR1 is SGHTS and CDR2 is YDEGEE in the germline V gene. V was pared by 2 bases and J by 8 bases, with 11 bases between. The CDR3 consists of 13 residues. The CDR3 sequence: CASSFGGVDEQFF. The CDR3, as DNA: TGTGCCAGCAGCTTTGGGGGAGTTGATGAGCAGTTCTTC.

The rearrangement joins TRBV28 to TRBJ1-2; a possible D gene is TRBD1 (5 bases). V was trimmed by 5 bases and J by 11 bases, leaving 21 bases between them. CDR1 is MDHEN, CDR2 SYDVKM, per germline. This CDR3 is 14 amino acids long. In DNA, the CDR3 is TGTGCCAGCAGTGGGGACCCTGCAGGTATTTGGTACACCTTC. It yields the protein CASSGDPAGIWYTF.

Only a few counts were recorded for this clonotype. This chain connects TRBV3-1 to TRBJ2-3, with D possibly being TRBD1 (5 bases). Per germline, CDR1 LGHDT and CDR2 YNNKEL (reference sequence). Trimming left V 0 bases short and J 0 bases short, with 13 bases between. This CDR3 has 17 residues. The CDR3 region has the DNA TGTGCCAGCAGCCAAGAAGTCGGCAGGGCTAGCACAGATACGCAGTATTTT. Its translation: CASSQEVGRASTDTQYF.

The chain links TRBV2 to TRBJ2-7; tentatively, D is TRBD2 (5 bases). Trimming left V 5 bases short and J 3 bases short, with 8 bases between. This CDR3 spans 12 amino acids. Per germline, CDR1 SNHLY and CDR2 FYNNEI. Written as DNA, the CDR3 is TGTGCCAGCAGTCGGAGGAGCTACGAGCAGTACGTC. Translated: CASSRRSYEQYV.

The rearrangement links TRBV9 to TRBJ2-2; D is perhaps TRBD1 or TRBD2 (5 bases each). V was pared by 0 bases and J by 5 bases, with 11 bases between. Germline assignment: CDR1 SGDLS and CDR2 YYNGEE. The CDR3 contains 15 residues. The CDR3 sequence: CASSVATGLTGELFF. CDR3 in DNA: TGTGCCAGCAGCGTAGCTACGGGGCTGACCGGGGAGCTGTTTTTT.

This clonotype has just a few counts. This sequence joins TRBV3-1 and TRBJ2-3, with a possible D match to TRBD2 (6 bases). V was cut by 1 base and J by 1 base, with 9 bases left in between. Germline V gene data show CDR1 as LGHDT and CDR2 as YNNKEL (reference sequence). The CDR3 is made up of 15 amino acids. CDR3 sequence reads: CASSQGPGGTDTQYF. Written as DNA, the CDR3 is TGTGCCAGCAGCCAAGGCCCGGGAGGCACAGATACGCAGTATTTT.

Only a few counts were recorded for this clonotype. This chain connects TRBV28 to TRBJ2-2; D is unresolved. The V gene's germline CDR1 is MDHEN and CDR2 SYDVKM. The V and J ends lost 3 bases and 5 bases respectively, with 4 bases between them. The CDR3 loop spans 12 amino acids. The DNA of the CDR3 is TGTGCCAGCAGTTTTTGGACCGGGGAGCTGTTTTTT. Translating it yields CASSFWTGELFF.

This clonotype was picked up a small number of times. The rearrangement links TRBV10-3 to TRBJ2-3; D is unresolved. This CDR3 has 15 amino acids. From germline, CDR1 is ENHRY and CDR2 SYGVKD. Trimming stripped 8 bases from V and 2 bases from J, with 17 bases between. CDR3 sequence: CAIGVERVTTDTQYF. CDR3 nucleotides: TGTGCCATCGGGGTAGAAAGAGTGACCACAGATACGCAGTATTTT.

The chain combines TRBV27 with TRBJ2-6; possibly TRBD1 or TRBD2 for D (6 bases each). Trimming cost V 6 bases and J 4 bases, with 13 bases left between them. Germline V CDR1 and CDR2: MNHEY, SMNVEV (reference sequence). The CDR3 is 15 amino acids. CDR3 nucleotides: TGTGCCAGCAGACAGGGAGGATTCGGGGCCAACGTCCTGACTTTC. This gives the protein CASRQGGFGANVLTF. The full variable domain, with the rest looked up from reference TRBV27 and TRBJ2-6, is EAQVTQNPRYLITVTGKKLTVTCSQNMNHEYMSWYRQDPGLGLRQIYYSMNVEVTDKGDVPEGYKVSRKEKRNFPLILESPSPNQTSLYFCASRQGGFGANVLTFGAGSRLTVL.